This T cell receptor beta chain was sequenced for a study of monozygotic twins with cystic fibrosis. The CDR3 is made up of 15 amino acids. The V gene end was trimmed by 2 bases and the J gene end by 6 bases; junction bases not matched to a gene: 7. Germline values: CDR1 MNHEY, CDR2 SVGAGI. This clone occurred once. Repertoires were generated with immunoSEQ multiplex PCR, while TCRdb's copy carries only in-frame clones and drops some. The sample records tens of thousands of clones, about 83% being singletons. The specimen was blood. This chain connects TRBV6-5 to TRBJ2-7; 10 bases are shared with TRBD1. This clonotype was obtained from a woman aged 25 to 39 with cystic fibrosis. The CDR3 bases are TGTGCCAGCAGTTACGGGACAGGGGCCGGCCGCGAGCAGTACTTC. Its translation: CASSYGTGAGREQYF.